The 27 T cell receptor beta chains below all came from one sample that was sequenced in a study. TCRdb fed the RT-PCR reads into MiXCR, producing one record per CDR3 protein. The sample records almost 700,000 distinct CDR3 sequences, 13% to 15% being singletons. The sample was memory CD4+ T cells from blood. Receptor source: a female donor in good health, serving as a healthy control.

The chain links TRBV4-3 to TRBJ1-4; weak D call: TRBD1 (5 bases). Per the germline V gene, CDR1 is LGHNA and CDR2 is YSLEER. The V gene lost 3 bases and the J gene lost 5 bases, with 13 bases spanning the gap. CDR3 length: 15 residues. CDR3 coding DNA: TGCGCCAGCAGCCAGATACCGGGGCCAAATGAAAAACTGTTTTTT. It codes for CASSQIPGPNEKLFF.

This clonotype occurred a few times. This chain uses TRBV7-2 with TRBJ2-1; the D gene could be TRBD1 or TRBD2 (5 bases each). Trimming took off 2 bases at V and 12 bases at J, with 8 bases between the two ends. The V gene's germline CDR1 is SGHTA and CDR2 FQGNSA. The CDR3 runs to 11 residues. The chain's CDR3 is CASSLMGTQFF. The CDR3 DNA reads TGTGCCAGCAGCTTAATGGGGACGCAGTTCTTC.

This chain connects TRBV3-1 to TRBJ2-2, with D perhaps TRBD2 (5 bases). Germline V gene sequence: CDR1 LGHDT, CDR2 YNNKEL (reference sequence). The CDR3 is 15 amino acids. The V end was cut by 1 base, the J end by 2 bases, with 8 bases between. CDR3 in amino acids: CASSQGTLNTGELFF. The CDR3 bases are TGTGCCAGCAGCCAAGGGACTTTAAACACCGGGGAGCTGTTTTTT.

The chain has TRBV7-2 and TRBJ2-7; the D is unclear. The germline V and J ends were trimmed by 8 bases and 3 bases, with 17 bases remaining between them. The CDR3 contains 14 residues. Germline lookup yields CDR1 SGHTA and CDR2 FQGNSA. CDR3 sequence: CASAAAMMLYEQYF. The CDR3 nucleotides are TGTGCCAGCGCCGCGGCCATGATGCTCTACGAGCAGTACTTC. The full variable domain, with the rest looked up from reference TRBV7-2 and TRBJ2-7, is GAGVSQSPSNKVTEKGKDVELRCDPISGHTALYWYRQSLGQGLEFLIYFQGNSAPDKSGLPSDRFSAERTGGSVSTLTIQRTQQEDSAVYLCASAAAMMLYEQYFGPGTRLTVT.

This chain joins TRBV5-1 and TRBJ2-5; 10 bases match TRBD1. Germline CDR1 is SGHRS and CDR2 is YFSETQ. Losses at the gene ends were 7 bases for V and 3 bases for J; bases not matched to a gene: 6. The CDR3 loop spans 14 amino acids. CDR3 sequence reads: CASRTGTGEETQYF. The CDR3 coding sequence is TGCGCCAGCCGCACCGGGACAGGGGAAGAGACCCAGTACTTC.

This clonotype has a handful of counts. This chain links TRBV4-2 with TRBJ2-1, with 7 bases that match TRBD2. The CDR3 covers 19 residues. The V gene end was trimmed by 0 bases and the J gene end by 0 bases; junction bases not matched to a gene: 11. CDR1 and CDR2 (germline): LGHNA, YNFKEQ. CDR3 nucleotides: TGTGCCAGCAGCCAAGAACAGCGGGGAGGCTCCAGCTCCTACAATGAGCAGTTCTTC. Amino acids: CASSQEQRGGSSSYNEQFF.

The chain is built from TRBV12-3 or TRBV12-4 and TRBJ1-1, with D tentatively TRBD1 (6 bases). Trimming shortened V by 6 bases and J by 12 bases, and 17 bases separated the two germline ends. CDR3 length equals 12 residues. The CDR3 region is CASRPGQSSTFF. CDR3 bases: TGTGCCAGCAGACCGGGACAAAGCTCGACTTTCTTT.

In its sample, this clonotype was seen many times. The rearrangement joins TRBV5-1 to TRBJ2-2, with 7 bases matching TRBD1. Trimming took 7 bases from V and 1 from J; bases not matched to a gene: 1. The CDR3 spans 13 residues. CDR1 SGHRS and CDR2 YFSETQ come from the germline V gene. The CDR3 reads CASRTGNTGELFF. CDR3 DNA: TGCGCCAGCCGGACAGGGAACACCGGGGAGCTGTTTTTT.

This clonotype was seen ten or more times. In DNA, the CDR3 is TGTGCCAGCAGCCTTCGGACTAGCCTCTACGAGCAGTACTTC. It specifies CASSLRTSLYEQYF. V and J are TRBV7-2 and TRBJ2-7; 8 bases line up with TRBD2. Germline V CDR1 and CDR2: SGHTA, FQGNSA. The J segment lost 3 bases and the V segment lost 5 bases, leaving 6 bases of the junction unmatched. The CDR3 covers 14 residues.

This clonotype was counted between two and nine times. The V and J genes are TRBV3-1 and TRBJ2-3; D is unresolved. V was cut by 4 bases and J by 7 bases, with 12 bases left in between. CDR1 and CDR2 (germline): LGHDT, YNNKEL (reference sequence). This CDR3 comprises 13 residues. Here the CDR3 reads CASSRYSSYTQYF. The CDR3 DNA follows: TGTGCCAGCAGCCGGTACAGCAGCTATACGCAGTATTTT.

This sequence joins TRBV28 and TRBJ2-5, with D perhaps TRBD2 (5 bases). The CDR3 consists of 16 residues. CDR1 is MDHEN, CDR2 SYDVKM, per germline. With 6 bases removed from V and 3 bases from J, the gap between germline ends came to 20 bases. The CDR3 sequence is CASSPLDGIREETQYF. As DNA, the CDR3 is TGTGCCAGCAGCCCTCTGGACGGGATTCGAGAAGAGACCCAGTACTTC.

A few counts support this clonotype. This chain connects TRBV18 to TRBJ1-4; unclear D gene. The CDR3 runs to 14 residues. Per the germline V gene, CDR1 is KGHSH and CDR2 is LQKENI. Trimming stripped 4 bases from V and 8 bases from J, with 14 bases between. Written as DNA, the CDR3 is TGTGCCAGCTCACTAACAGATACCGAGGAAAAACTGTTTTTT. Its translation: CASSLTDTEEKLFF.

CDR3 in amino acids: CASSLSQGAYGYTF. The CDR3, as DNA: TGTGCCAGCAGCTTAAGTCAGGGGGCCTATGGCTACACCTTC. The chain recombines TRBV11-2 with TRBJ1-2; TRBD1 matches at 8 bases. This CDR3 contains 14 residues. Germline lookup yields CDR1 SGHAT and CDR2 FQNNGV. Losses at the gene ends were 2 bases for V and 4 bases for J; bases not matched to a gene: 3.

The rearrangement uses TRBV20-1 and TRBJ1-1; weak D call: TRBD1 (5 bases). Trimming removed 5 bases at V and 2 bases at J, with 12 bases between. The CDR3 sequence is 13 residues long. Germline lookup yields CDR1 DFQATT and CDR2 SNEGSKA (reference sequence). CDR3: CSAVTDTNTEAFF. In DNA form, the CDR3 reads TGCAGTGCTGTGACAGATACAAACACTGAAGCTTTCTTT.

In this sample, this clonotype turned up a few times. The chain uses TRBV18 and TRBJ2-7; 7 positions match TRBD1. The CDR3 spans 14 residues. V shed 4 bases and J 1 base; nucleotides not matched to a gene: 4. Looked up from germline, CDR1 is KGHSH and CDR2 is LQKENI. The CDR3 DNA follows: TGTGCCAGCTCACTACAACAGGGGTCCTACGAGCAGTACTTC. Amino acids: CASSLQQGSYEQYF.

The V and J genes are TRBV7-8 and TRBJ1-1, with D perhaps matching TRBD1 (6 bases). The CDR3 has 13 amino acids. V lost 3 bases and J 10 bases, leaving 15 bases between the germline ends. The germline CDR1 and CDR2 sequences are SGHVS and FQNEAQ. The CDR3 nucleotides read TGTGCCAGCAGCTTTACAGGGAAAGGAGCAGCTTTCTTT. Its protein product is CASSFTGKGAAFF.

The chain couples TRBV4-3 to TRBJ1-2; TRBD1 is a possible D gene (5 bases). The CDR3 has 15 residues. Germline CDR1 LGHNA, CDR2 YSLEER. Trimming left V 3 bases short and J 4 bases short, with 15 bases between. The CDR3, as DNA: TGCGCCAGCAGCCACTCTGAGTGGGGCGGCTATGGCTACACCTTC. Translating gives CASSHSEWGGYGYTF.

V is TRBV20-1 and J is TRBJ2-7; D might be TRBD2 (9 bases). In germline, CDR1 is DFQATT, CDR2 SNEGSKA (reference sequence). Trimming took off 6 bases at V and 2 bases at J, with 20 bases between the two ends. CDR3 size: 15 residues. CDR3 protein: CSADRGLAFPYEQYF. The CDR3 region has the DNA TGCAGTGCCGACAGGGGACTAGCATTTCCCTACGAGCAGTACTTC.

This chain connects TRBV4-2 to TRBJ2-1; D might be TRBD2 (6 bases). Between the trimmed V and J ends, which lost 2 bases and 0 bases, there was a span of 11 bases. Germline CDR1 LGHNA, CDR2 YNFKEQ. The CDR3 runs 16 residues. CDR3 in DNA: TGTGCCAGCAGCCAACCTAGCGCGAGCTCCTACAATGAGCAGTTCTTC. As protein: CASSQPSASSYNEQFF.

The V call is TRBV5-1, the J call TRBJ2-5; D perhaps matches TRBD1 (6 bases). V was clipped by 4 bases and J by 1 base, with 14 bases between them. Germline V gene sequence: CDR1 SGHRS, CDR2 YFSETQ. The CDR3 length is 15 residues. The CDR3 DNA sequence: TGCGCCAGCAGCGTTACGACAGGACCCCAAGAGACCCAGTACTTC. It specifies CASSVTTGPQETQYF.

CDR3 nucleotides: TGTGCCAGCAGCGGCCAGCGGATTGGGGACACTGAAGCTTTCTTT. Translating it yields CASSGQRIGDTEAFF. The V and J genes are TRBV7-2 and TRBJ1-1; D gene ambiguous. Trimming cost V 5 bases and J 3 bases, with 16 bases left between them. There are 15 residues in the CDR3. The germline CDR1 and CDR2 sequences are SGHTA and FQGNSA.

This clonotype was found a few times. The genes are TRBV27 and TRBJ1-2; a weak D match, TRBD1 (5 bases). The length of the CDR3 is 15 residues. Trimming cost V 4 bases and J 4 bases, with 16 bases left between them. Germline CDR1 reads MNHEY; CDR2 reads SMNVEV (reference sequence). CDR3 amino acids: CASSSSVRGIYGYTF. In DNA, the CDR3 is TGTGCCAGCAGTTCGTCCGTCCGGGGCATCTATGGCTACACCTTC.

This clonotype was observed a handful of times. The chain is built from TRBV5-1 and TRBJ2-1; 8 bases align to TRBD2. CDR3 length: 15 amino acids. The J segment lost 7 bases and the V segment lost 1 base, leaving 7 bases of the junction unmatched. Germline-derived CDR1 and CDR2 are SGHRS and YFSETQ. CDR3 DNA: TGCGCCAGCAGCTTGAATGAGCGGGAGTCGAATGAGCAGTTCTTC. It is translated as CASSLNERESNEQFF. The whole variable domain, remainder taken from reference TRBV5-1 and TRBJ2-1, is KAGVTQTPRYLIKTRGQQVTLSCSPISGHRSVSWYQQTPGQGLQFLFEYFSETQRNKGNFPGRFSGRQFSNSRSEMNVSTLELGDSALYLCASSLNERESNEQFFGPGTRLTVL.

This clonotype was counted ten times or more. The chain joins TRBV12-3 or TRBV12-4 to TRBJ1-6, with TRBD1 identical over 8 bases. There are 14 residues in the CDR3. With 3 bases clipped from V and 9 bases from J, the junction kept 4 bases outside the gene matches. CDR3 region: CASSFTDRGSPLHF. The CDR3, as DNA: TGTGCCAGCAGTTTCACCGACAGGGGTTCACCCCTCCACTTT.

The chain links TRBV19 to TRBJ2-5; possibly TRBD2 for D (6 bases). In germline, CDR1 is LNHDA, CDR2 SQIVND (reference sequence). Trimming stripped 9 bases from V and 0 bases from J, with 11 bases between. The CDR3 sequence is 13 residues long. The CDR3 DNA reads as TGTGCCAGCCGATCTAGCGACCAAGAGACCCAGTACTTC. Its translation: CASRSSDQETQYF.

This clonotype was recorded at least ten times. The rearrangement links TRBV6-2 or TRBV6-3 to TRBJ2-2; D is uncertain. Germline V gene data show CDR1 as MNHEY and CDR2 as SVGEGT. Trimming took off 7 bases at V and 7 bases at J, with 7 bases between the two ends. The CDR3 spans 11 residues. The chain's CDR3 is CASTKNGELFF. Written as DNA, the CDR3 is TGTGCCAGCACCAAAAACGGGGAGCTGTTTTTT.

This clonotype was observed at least ten times. The rearrangement uses TRBV20-1 and TRBJ1-1; no clear D. This CDR3 comprises 12 residues. V dropped 5 bases and J dropped 1 base, with 8 bases sitting between them. CDR1 is DFQATT, CDR2 SNEGSKA, per germline (reference sequence). The CDR3 region has the DNA TGCAGTGCTTTCGTAGAGAACACTGAAGCTTTCTTT. It is translated as CSAFVENTEAFF.